What follows is one T cell receptor (beta chain) and its context. Its binding antigen is unknown. Base quality data are lacking; no much larger clone is found one base away. Other DNA sequences from this sample encode an identical CDR3 as well. The CDR3 covers 10 residues, taking in both the cysteine and the phenylalanine. Only CDR3 DNA is held: 30 bases, read in frame from base 1. V is shortened by 6 bases, J by 5 bases, and the region joining them spans 6 bases. The germline V gene (reference sequence) gives CDR1 as DFQATT and CDR2 as SNEGSKA. This sample is drawn from a study of shared clonotypes between healthy human individuals (TCRdb year 2020). Regarding the study in general: The cohort included three men and two women between 18 and 49 years of age. Per donor, leukapheresis produced somewhere between about 0.9 and 9.5 billion PBMCs. Different laboratories and diverse techniques were used to prepare libraries and sequence TCR repertoires, to increase sequencing depth and limit assay-specific biases. To estimate repertoire size and how much clonotype sharing occurs between individuals, the study deeply sequenced the blood TCR repertoires of several healthy adults.

Healthy HIV-negative adults with no recently reported acute infections or vaccinations were included as donors. Every donor was a Caucasian adult living in Nashville, Tennessee, USA. For unsorted samples, 90 million or so PBMCs were counted and genomic DNA was extracted with the QIAamp DNA Blood Mini kit. After blood collection by leukapheresis, PBMCs were isolated using Ficoll-Histopaque density gradient centrifugation and then cryopreserved in the vapor phase of liquid nitrogen. Findings and caveats that apply to the study as a whole: The genetic and exposure-history diversity represented was limited by the small number of donors. Sampling was restricted to blood, and TCR repertoires in tissues likely differ from the TCR repertoires found in blood. Pairwise subsampling led to the expectation that sequencing depth would affect the degree of clonotype sharing among donors.

Using the deep immunoSEQ assay, TCR CDR3 regions were amplified from genomic DNA by multiplex PCR. Genomic DNA extracted from each cell subset was distributed evenly over all wells of several immunoSEQ 96-well plates, and each plate served as one replicate. For unsorted PBMC, each replicate PCR was loaded with roughly 270 ng genomic DNA, equivalent to tens of thousands of T cell genomes. Ten immunoSEQ deep assay plates were used to sequence unsorted PBMC genomic DNA. Purified libraries were quantified with a Qubit 3.0 fluorometer, sized on a Bioanalyzer 2100, and re-quantified with the KAPA Library Quantification kit. Every immunoSEQ 96-well plate was sequenced on a separate single-read 150-cycle Illumina NextSeq 550 flow cell. Concerning the study's data processing: The immunoSEQ output contained only junctional sequences without quality scores, so filtering could not match that applied to full-length reads. To assign V/J genes and CDR3, sequences were annotated against IMGT germline references using PyIR, a Python wrapper for IgBLAST v1.9. Reads were filtered out if the reads had weak V/J assignments (E-value above 1e-6), no CDR3, stop codons, out-of-frame junctions, or ambiguous translated residues. V3J clonotypes were defined as sequences sharing the same inferred V gene, J gene, and CDR3 amino acid sequence. Percentage overlap between repertoires was computed as shared unique clonotypes divided by the size of the smaller repertoire. RTK rarefaction, the Chao1 estimator, and Recon v2.1 estimates of unobserved clonotypes were used to assess repertoire richness. This immuneACCESS table, as held by TCRdb, lists in-frame sequences with V and J called but not all clones. Of the missing ones, under half trace to an unresolved V gene in checked studies; the others have no known cause. The V and J calls and the clone size are those of that table, but D and trimming were determined from the DNA. This sample gives about 480,000 clones in total; 60% to 80% of them show up just once. 9.5% to 15% of the sample goes to the ten largest clones.

The specimen sequenced was PBMCs. The chain is assembled from TRBV20-1 and TRBJ2-3, with the D gene not confidently named. This TCR was sampled from a woman between 40 and 55 years old in good health. Some clones in this sample may be carry-over from other donors' samples. The sequenced DNA: TGCAGTGCCTCTGGAGATACGCAGTATTTT. It translates as CSASGDTQYF.